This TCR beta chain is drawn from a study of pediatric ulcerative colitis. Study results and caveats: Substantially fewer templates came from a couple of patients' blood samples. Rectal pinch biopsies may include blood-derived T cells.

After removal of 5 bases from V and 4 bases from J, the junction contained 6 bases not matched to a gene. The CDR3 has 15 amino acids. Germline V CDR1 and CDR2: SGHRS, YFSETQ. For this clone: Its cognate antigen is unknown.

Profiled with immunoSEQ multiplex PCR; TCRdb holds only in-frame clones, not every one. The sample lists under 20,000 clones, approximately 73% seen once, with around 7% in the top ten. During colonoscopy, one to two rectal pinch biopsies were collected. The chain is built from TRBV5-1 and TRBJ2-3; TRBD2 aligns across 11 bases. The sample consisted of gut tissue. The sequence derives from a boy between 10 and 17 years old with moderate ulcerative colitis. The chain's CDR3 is CASSLAGGFADTQYF. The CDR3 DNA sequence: TGCGCCAGCAGTTTAGCGGGAGGGTTCGCAGATACGCAGTATTTT.